This T cell receptor (beta chain) came from a study of blood T cell repertoires in COVID-19. Study information: Spain, Italy and the United States supplied samples that represented acute and convalescent COVID-19. PBMCs, B-cell-depleted T cells, or T cells provided the cDNA or gDNA that made up the material.

V gave up 6 bases and J gave up 0 bases, with 15 bases separating them. Germline V CDR1 and CDR2: GTSNPN, SVGIG (reference sequence). CDR3 length: 16 amino acids. Some clones are missing from TCRdb's copy, which holds only in-frame ones; the method was immunoSEQ multiplex PCR. The sample shows under 300,000 clones, approximately 87% of them seen only once. This TCR was sampled from a man between 60 and 75 years old with acute or convalescent COVID-19. The chain employs TRBV30 and TRBJ1-6; perhaps TRBD1 as D (6 bases). The sequenced sample was peripheral blood. The CDR3 here is CACGGGPSSYNSPLHF. CDR3 DNA: TGTGCCTGCGGAGGGGGGCCGAGCTCCTATAATTCACCCCTCCACTTT.